Described below is a single T cell receptor (beta chain) sequence and its context. Its antigen is not identified. The CDR3 totals 13 residues. CDR1 and CDR2 from the germline V gene are MDHEN and SYDVKM. With 4 bases removed from V and 4 bases from J, the gap between germline ends came to 11 bases. The sample comes from a study of early T cells in non-severe SARS-CoV-2 infection. Whole-study context: Sequenced bulk RNA came from whole blood that was unsorted, and chains were unpaired. Study results and caveats: Missing private and CD4 specificities, VDJdb matching favored anti-spike CD8 responses.

Individual cDNA molecules received unique molecular identifiers during library preparation. TCRdb used MiXCR to reprocess the 5' RACE reads, holding one entry per CDR3 protein. The profile shows 100,000 to 120,000 distinct CDR3 sequences, around 12% of them singletons. This material consisted of whole blood, taken at baseline. This sequence joins TRBV28 and TRBJ2-7; tentative D call: TRBD2 (5 bases). The receptor was isolated from an adult who was a healthcare worker with PCR-confirmed SARS-CoV-2 infection or an uninfected control (not recorded which). The CDR3 DNA reads as TGTGCCAGCAGTTCCGAGGGTTCATACGAGCAGTACTTC. Amino acid sequence: CASSSEGSYEQYF. Full variable domain (outside the CDR3, taken from reference TRBV28 and TRBJ2-7): DVKVTQSSRYLVKRTGEKVFLECVQDMDHENMFWYRQDPGLGLRLIYFSYDVKMKEKGDIPEGYSVSREKKERFSLILESASTNQTSMYLCASSSEGSYEQYFGPGTRLTVT.